This T cell receptor beta chain was captured in a study of immune heterogeneity within non-small cell lung tumors. The germline V gene encodes CDR1 SGHTA and CDR2 FQGNSA. V lost 3 bases, J lost 4 bases, and 5 bases stayed unmatched. This CDR3 spans 16 amino acids. This clonotype is labeled as medium-sized. The target antigen is unknown. Findings of the study overall: Both recurring identical dominant CDR3 beta clonotypes and site-unique high-frequency clones were observed across tumor sites within a patient.

TCR beta CDR3 regions came from multiplex PCR with 32 forward V and 13 reverse J primers. TCRdb recomputed calls from the multiplex PCR reads with MiXCR, one row per CDR3 protein. The sample includes a few thousand distinct CDR3 sequences, roughly 18% of them seen just once. As template, the study used bulk tumor genomic DNA at around 590 ng per sample. Several biopsies per primary tumor were taken during surgery, spaced as far apart as possible. The cohort was untreated, with newly diagnosed non-small cell lung cancer undergoing curative surgery. This chain uses TRBV7-2 with TRBJ2-1, with 11 bases lining up with TRBD2. The sequence derives from a man in his forties or fifties with non-small cell lung cancer. Input material: lung tumor tissue. CDR3 sequence: CASSFTGTSGYNEQFF. Written as DNA, the CDR3 is TGTGCCAGCAGCTTCACCGGGACTAGCGGATACAATGAGCAGTTCTTC.